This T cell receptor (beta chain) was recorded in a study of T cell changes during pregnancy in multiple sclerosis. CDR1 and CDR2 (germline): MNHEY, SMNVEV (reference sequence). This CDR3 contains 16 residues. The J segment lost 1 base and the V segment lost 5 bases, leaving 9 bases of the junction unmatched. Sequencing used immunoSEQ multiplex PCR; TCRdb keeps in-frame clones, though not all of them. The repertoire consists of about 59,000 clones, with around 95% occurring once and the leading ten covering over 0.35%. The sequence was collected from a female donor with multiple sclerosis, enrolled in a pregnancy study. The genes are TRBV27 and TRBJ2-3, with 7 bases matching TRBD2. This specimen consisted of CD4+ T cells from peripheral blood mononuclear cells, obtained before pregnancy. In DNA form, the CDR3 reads TGTGCCAGCAGTCCGGGGAGCGGGGTGGGCACAGATACGCAGTATTTT. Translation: CASSPGSGVGTDTQYF.